Shown below are 15 T cell receptor beta chains from a single sample sequenced in a study of T cell responses to AZD1222 COVID-19 vaccine. TCRdb's copy holds only in-frame clones and misses some; the assay was immunoSEQ multiplex PCR. The sample has some 130,000 clones; 75% to 90% are singletons. The sequencing here drew on peripheral blood, taken on day 0 of AZD1222 vaccination. All receptors derive from an adult in good health.

V usage is TRBV6-5 and J usage is TRBJ1-1, with 8 positions matching TRBD1. This CDR3 is built from 12 residues. The germline CDR1 and CDR2 sequences are MNHEY and SVGAGI. Unmatched junction bases numbered 1, after V lost 5 bases and J lost 5 bases. This CDR3 is CASSRDRTEAFF. DNA for the CDR3: TGTGCCAGCAGTCGGGACAGGACTGAAGCTTTCTTT.

There are a few counts of this clone. The V and J genes are TRBV11-2 and TRBJ2-3; TRBD2 matches at 13 bases. Germline V gene sequence: CDR1 SGHAT, CDR2 FQNNGV. The CDR3 length is 23 residues. The V segment lost 6 bases and the J segment 0 bases; nucleotides outside the gene matches: 24. The CDR3 nucleotides read TGTGCCAGCAGTTCTGAAGGGACTAGCGGGGCCTGTCTAACTCTTAACAGCACAGATACGCAGTATTTT. This translates into CASSSEGTSGACLTLNSTDTQYF. The entire variable domain, with the rest obtained from reference TRBV11-2 and TRBJ2-3, is as follows: EAGVAQSPRYKIIEKRQSVAFWCNPISGHATLYWYQQILGQGPKLLIQFQNNGVVDDSQLPKDRFSAERLKGVDSTLKIQPAKLEDSAVYLCASSSEGTSGACLTLNSTDTQYFGPGTRLTVL.

Written as DNA, the CDR3 is TGCAGCGTTGGGGACCACGAGCAGTACTTC. Its protein product is CSVGDHEQYF. This chain links TRBV29-1 with TRBJ2-7; possibly TRBD1 or TRBD2 for D (5 bases each). The CDR3 consists of 10 residues. Germline CDR1 and CDR2: SQVTM and ANQGSEA. V was clipped by 4 bases and J by 5 bases, with 6 bases between them.

The gene calls are TRBV10-3 and TRBJ1-1, with TRBD1 matching 10 bases. V lost 8 bases and J lost 6; bases outside the gene matches: 12. The germline CDR1 and CDR2 sequences are ENHRY and SYGVKD. The CDR3 is made up of 15 amino acids. The CDR3 spells CAISGWGQGSPEAFF. In DNA form, the CDR3 reads TGTGCCATCTCCGGGTGGGGACAGGGGAGCCCTGAAGCTTTCTTT.

J is TRBJ2-6 and V is TRBV29-1; no firm D call. V gave up 5 bases and J gave up 2 bases, with 7 bases separating them. The CDR3 extends over 13 amino acids. Germline values: CDR1 SQVTM, CDR2 ANQGSEA. CDR3 sequence reads: CSVLFPGANVLTF. For the CDR3, the DNA is TGCAGCGTTCTCTTCCCTGGGGCCAACGTCCTGACTTTC.

The chain recombines TRBV7-2 with TRBJ1-2; D not resolved. The CDR3 is 15 residues long. The germline gives CDR1 SGHTA, CDR2 FQGNSA. V gave up 5 bases and J gave up 0 bases, with 13 bases separating them. The DNA for the CDR3 is TGTGCCAGCAGCGCGTTTTTTGGGGCTAACTATGGCTACACCTTC. Translating gives CASSAFFGANYGYTF.

V gene TRBV3-1 (or the pseudogene TRBV3-2) combines with J gene TRBJ1-5; a possible D gene is TRBD1 (5 bases). The germline V gene encodes CDR1 LGHDT and CDR2 YNNKEL (reference sequence). Trimming took off 0 bases at V and 5 bases at J, with 11 bases between the two ends. There are 15 residues in the CDR3. Here the CDR3 reads CASSQEGGADQPQHF. The CDR3 DNA follows: TGTGCCAGCAGCCAAGAAGGCGGGGCCGATCAGCCCCAGCATTTT.

The chain is built from TRBV5-1 and TRBJ1-5; a weak D match, TRBD1 (6 bases). The germline CDR1 and CDR2 sequences are SGHRS and YFSETQ. The CDR3 sequence is 13 residues long. Deletions cut 2 bases from V and 6 bases from J, with 9 bases between. The CDR3 protein is CASSLQGSQPQHF. For the CDR3, the DNA is TGCGCCAGCAGCTTACAGGGTAGTCAGCCCCAGCATTTT.

The rearrangement uses TRBV9 and TRBJ2-4; either TRBD1 or TRBD2 may fit D (7 bases each). The CDR3 is made up of 19 amino acids. Deletions cut 5 bases from V and 1 base from J, with 25 bases between. From germline, CDR1 is SGDLS and CDR2 YYNGEE. The CDR3 DNA reads TGTGCCAGCAGTTCCGAGGGAGGGGGCGATTCGCTGGCCAAAAACATTCAGTACTTC. It is translated as CASSSEGGGDSLAKNIQYF.

This chain uses TRBV4-1 with TRBJ2-1; 9 bases match TRBD2. With V trimmed by 0 bases and J by 0 bases, 3 bases remained unmatched. Per the germline V gene, CDR1 is MGHRA and CDR2 is YSYEKL. The length of the CDR3 is 17 residues. CDR3 loop: CASSQESSGASYNEQFF. In DNA, the CDR3 is TGCGCCAGCAGCCAAGAGTCTAGCGGGGCCTCCTACAATGAGCAGTTCTTC.

The chain couples TRBV7-8 to TRBJ1-5, with D unresolved. V lost 4 bases to trimming and J lost 7 bases, with 17 bases between them. The length of the CDR3 is 15 residues. Germline assignment: CDR1 SGHVS and CDR2 FQNEAQ. The CDR3: CASSSRAHPGQPQHF. The CDR3 bases are TGTGCCAGCAGCTCCCGGGCCCACCCCGGGCAGCCCCAGCATTTT.

The chain links TRBV28 to TRBJ1-3; 9 nucleotides align to TRBD1. CDR3 size: 17 residues. J was trimmed by 0 bases and V by 5 bases; bases with no gene match: 8. Germline-derived CDR1 and CDR2 are MDHEN and SYDVKM. The CDR3 nucleotides are TGTGCCAGCAGTGAGGGGGGGACAGGGCTCTCTGGAAACACCATATATTTT. Translating gives CASSEGGTGLSGNTIYF.

J is TRBJ1-5 and V is TRBV5-1, with 8 bases fitting TRBD1. Per germline, CDR1 SGHRS and CDR2 YFSETQ. J lost 0 bases, V lost 3 bases, and 8 bases had no gene match. The CDR3 runs to 17 residues. Written as DNA, the CDR3 is TGCGCCAGCAGCTCGGACAGGGCGGCCGGTAGCAATCAGCCCCAGCATTTT. Its translation: CASSSDRAAGSNQPQHF.

The chain joins TRBV2 to TRBJ1-5; TRBD1 agrees at 11 bases. This CDR3 spans 14 amino acids. V was clipped by 8 bases and J by 5 bases; unmatched bases: 5. The V gene's germline CDR1 is SNHLY and CDR2 FYNNEI. CDR3 in DNA: TGTGCCAGCGGCGGGACAGGGGGTGATCAGCCCCAGCATTTT. Its protein product is CASGGTGGDQPQHF.

The chain employs TRBV24-1 and TRBJ2-3; D not certain. The CDR3 runs to 14 residues. Per the germline V gene, CDR1 is KGHDR and CDR2 is SFDVKD. Trimming removed 3 bases at V and 0 bases at J, with 6 bases between. The DNA of the CDR3 is TGTGCCACCAGTGATATGGGCAGCACAGATACGCAGTATTTT. The encoded protein is CATSDMGSTDTQYF.